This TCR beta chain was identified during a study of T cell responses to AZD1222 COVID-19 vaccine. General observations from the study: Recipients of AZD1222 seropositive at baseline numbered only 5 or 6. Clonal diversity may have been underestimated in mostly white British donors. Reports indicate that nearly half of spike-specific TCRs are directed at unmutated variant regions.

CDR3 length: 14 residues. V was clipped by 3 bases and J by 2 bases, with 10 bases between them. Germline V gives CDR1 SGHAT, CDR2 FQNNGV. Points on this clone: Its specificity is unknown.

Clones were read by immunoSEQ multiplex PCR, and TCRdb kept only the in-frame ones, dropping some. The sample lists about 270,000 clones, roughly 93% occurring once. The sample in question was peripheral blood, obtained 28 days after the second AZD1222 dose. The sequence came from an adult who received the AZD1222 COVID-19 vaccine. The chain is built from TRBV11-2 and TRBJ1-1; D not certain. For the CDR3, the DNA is TGTGCCAGCAGCTTTGCCAGGCCTAACACTGAAGCTTTCTTT. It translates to CASSFARPNTEAFF.